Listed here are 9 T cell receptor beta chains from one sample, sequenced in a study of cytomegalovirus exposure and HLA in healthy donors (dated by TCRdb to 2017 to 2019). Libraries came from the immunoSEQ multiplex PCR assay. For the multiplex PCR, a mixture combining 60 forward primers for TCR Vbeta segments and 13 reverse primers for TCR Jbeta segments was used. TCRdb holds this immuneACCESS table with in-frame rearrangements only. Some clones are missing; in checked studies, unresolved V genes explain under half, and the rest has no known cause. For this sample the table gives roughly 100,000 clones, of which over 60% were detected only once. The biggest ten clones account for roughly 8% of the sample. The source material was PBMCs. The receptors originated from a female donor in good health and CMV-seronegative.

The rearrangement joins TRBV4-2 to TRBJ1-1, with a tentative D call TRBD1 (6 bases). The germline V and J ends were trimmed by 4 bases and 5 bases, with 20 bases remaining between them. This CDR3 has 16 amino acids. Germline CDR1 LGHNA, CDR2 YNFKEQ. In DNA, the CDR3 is TGTGCCAGCAGCCGCGGGGGCAGGGGTGCTGGGACTGAAGCTTTCTTT. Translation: CASSRGGRGAGTEAFF.

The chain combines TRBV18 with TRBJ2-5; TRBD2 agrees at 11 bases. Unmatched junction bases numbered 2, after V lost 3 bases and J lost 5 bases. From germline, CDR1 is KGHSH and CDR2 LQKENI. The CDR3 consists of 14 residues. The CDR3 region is CASSPPSGGETQYF. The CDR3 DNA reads TGTGCCAGCTCACCGCCTAGCGGGGGGGAGACCCAGTACTTC.

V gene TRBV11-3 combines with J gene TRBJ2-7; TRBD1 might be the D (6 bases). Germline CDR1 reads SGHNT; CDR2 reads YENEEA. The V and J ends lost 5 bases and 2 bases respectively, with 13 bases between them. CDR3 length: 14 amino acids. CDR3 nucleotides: TGTGCCAGCAGCCCAGGGGCAGCTCCCTACGAGCAGTACTTC. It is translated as CASSPGAAPYEQYF.

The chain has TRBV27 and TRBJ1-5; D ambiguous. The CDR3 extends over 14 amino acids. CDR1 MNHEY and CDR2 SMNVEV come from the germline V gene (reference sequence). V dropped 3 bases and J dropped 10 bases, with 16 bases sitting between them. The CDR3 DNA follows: TGTGCCAGCAGTTTGTCCCCCGGGGTGGGTCCCCAGCATTTT. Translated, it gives CASSLSPGVGPQHF.

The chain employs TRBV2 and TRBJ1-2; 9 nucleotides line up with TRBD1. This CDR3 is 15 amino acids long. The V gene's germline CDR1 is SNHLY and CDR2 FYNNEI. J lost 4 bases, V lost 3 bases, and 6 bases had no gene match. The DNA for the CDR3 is TGTGCCAGCAGTGATTGGGGGACAGGGACCTATGGCTACACCTTC. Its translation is CASSDWGTGTYGYTF.

The CDR3 loop is CASSLEAQAYNEQFF. CDR3 bases: TGTGCCAGCAGCTTAGAGGCGCAAGCGTACAATGAGCAGTTCTTC. The chain combines TRBV13 with TRBJ2-1; D remains ambiguous. V lost 1 base and J lost 4, with 11 bases in between. This CDR3 has 15 residues. The germline CDR1 and CDR2 sequences are PRHDT and FYEKMQ (reference sequence).

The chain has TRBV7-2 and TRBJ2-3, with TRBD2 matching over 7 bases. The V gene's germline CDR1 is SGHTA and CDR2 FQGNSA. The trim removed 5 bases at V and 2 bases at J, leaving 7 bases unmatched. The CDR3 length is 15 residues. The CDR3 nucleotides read TGTGCCAGCAGCCGTCCTAGCGGAACCACAGATACGCAGTATTTT. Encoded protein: CASSRPSGTTDTQYF.

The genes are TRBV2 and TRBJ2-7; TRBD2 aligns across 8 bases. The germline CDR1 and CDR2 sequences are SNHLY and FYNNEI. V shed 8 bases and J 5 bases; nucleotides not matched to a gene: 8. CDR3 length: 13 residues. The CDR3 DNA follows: TGTGCCAGCCTTTCGGGGGGGCCCCACGAGCAGTACTTC. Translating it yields CASLSGGPHEQYF.

CDR3 nucleotides: TGCAGCGTTCCGGGGGGCCTTAGGAACATTCAGTACTTC. Protein product: CSVPGGLRNIQYF. This chain joins TRBV29-1 and TRBJ2-4; D might be TRBD2 (7 bases). V was shortened by 5 bases and J by 7 bases, with 15 bases between the two germline ends. Germline values: CDR1 SQVTM, CDR2 ANQGSEA. CDR3 length: 13 amino acids.